Listed here are 11 T cell receptor beta chains from one sample, sequenced in a study of OX40 agonist ivuxolimab in advanced cancers. Clones were read by immunoSEQ multiplex PCR, and TCRdb kept only the in-frame ones, dropping some. The sample has about 21,000 clones, 88% seen once. The sequencing here drew on CD4+ or CD8+ T cells sorted from blood, taken in a trial of the OX40 agonist ivuxolimab. The receptors shown here come from an adult with an advanced solid tumor such as melanoma, head and neck, liver or kidney cancer.

This clone was picked up one time. The chain carries TRBV5-8 and TRBJ1-1; the D gene is possibly TRBD1 (5 bases). V lost 3 bases to trimming and J lost 5 bases, with 11 bases between them. The CDR3 is 13 amino acids. The germline V gene has CDR1 SGHTS and CDR2 YDEGEE. The DNA for the CDR3 is TGTGCCAGCAGCTGGGACGGGGGGACTGAAGCTTTCTTT. This codes for CASSWDGGTEAFF. The whole variable domain, filled in from reference TRBV5-8 and TRBJ1-1, reads EAGVTQSPTHLIKTRGQQATLRCSPISGHTSVYWYQQALGLGLQFLLWYDEGEERNRGNFPPRFSGRQFPNYSSELNVNALELEDSALYLCASSWDGGTEAFFGQGTRLTVV.

This clone was counted a few times. This rearrangement joins TRBV7-9 to TRBJ2-7; 7 bases are shared with TRBD1. V was clipped by 1 base and J by 6 bases; unmatched bases: 6. CDR3 length equals 14 residues. CDR1 and CDR2 (germline): SEHNR, FQNEAQ (reference sequence). CDR3 bases: TGTGCCAGCAGCTTAGTGGGGGACAGTGGCGAGCAGTACTTC. Translated: CASSLVGDSGEQYF. Filled out from reference TRBV7-9 and TRBJ2-7, the complete variable domain reads DTGVSQNPRHKITKRGQNVTFRCDPISEHNRLYWYRQTLGQGPEFLTYFQNEAQLEKSRLLSDRFSAERPKGSFSTLEIQRTEQGDSAMYLCASSLVGDSGEQYFGPGTRLTVT.

The chain uses TRBV6-7 and TRBJ2-2; unclear D gene. TRBV6-7 is annotated as an ORF whose role is uncertain. There are 10 residues in the CDR3. V was cut by 9 bases and J by 6 bases, with 5 bases left in between. The CDR3 region has the DNA TGTGCCAGAGCGCCCGGGGAGCTGTTTTTT. Residues: CARAPGELFF.

The chain combines TRBV9 with TRBJ2-3; 9 bases align to TRBD2. The CDR3 totals 16 residues. Trimming cost V 0 bases and J 1 base; bases outside gene matches: 3. Germline CDR1 is SGDLS and CDR2 is YYNGEE. For the CDR3, the DNA is TGTGCCAGCAGCGTAGCCGGCGGGGGGGGCACAGATACGCAGTATTTT. It codes for CASSVAGGGGTDTQYF.

The chain carries TRBV29-1 and TRBJ2-6; 9 positions match TRBD1. Losses at the gene ends were 5 bases for V and 0 bases for J; bases not matched to a gene: 5. CDR1 SQVTM and CDR2 ANQGSEA come from the germline V gene. The CDR3 loop spans 16 amino acids. CDR3 region: CSVWDRADSGANVLTF. For the CDR3, the DNA is TGCAGCGTTTGGGACAGGGCCGACTCTGGGGCCAACGTCCTGACTTTC.

CDR3 region: CASSSGGRGTYLNTEAFF. CDR3 DNA sequence: TGCGCCAGCAGCTCTGGGGGGAGGGGCACTTACCTGAACACTGAAGCTTTCTTT. This rearrangement joins TRBV5-1 to TRBJ1-1; D perhaps matches TRBD1 (5 bases). This CDR3 is 18 amino acids long. CDR1 SGHRS and CDR2 YFSETQ come from the germline V gene. V gave up 3 bases and J gave up 0 bases, with 21 bases separating them.

The chain has TRBV29-1 and TRBJ2-3; D is unclear. Trimming cost V 7 bases and J 5 bases, with 13 bases left between them. The CDR3 consists of 12 residues. The germline CDR1 and CDR2 sequences are SQVTM and ANQGSEA. This CDR3 is CSARKGEDTQYF. CDR3 bases: TGCAGCGCGCGAAAAGGTGAAGATACGCAGTATTTT.

V gene TRBV6-6 combines with J gene TRBJ2-2; D is unclear. The germline gives CDR1 MNHNY, CDR2 SVGAGI (reference sequence). Between the trimmed V and J ends, which lost 2 bases and 6 bases, there was a span of 7 bases. The CDR3 is made up of 13 amino acids. The CDR3 spells CASSYSSSGELFF. CDR3 DNA sequence: TGTGCCAGCAGTTACAGTTCGTCCGGGGAGCTGTTTTTT.

The V call is TRBV9, the J call TRBJ2-2; D tentatively fits TRBD1 or TRBD2 (5 bases each). Per germline, CDR1 SGDLS and CDR2 YYNGEE. Trimming took off 10 bases at V and 0 bases at J, with 13 bases between the two ends. The CDR3 has 14 residues. CDR3 protein: CAGGRSANTGELFF. DNA of the CDR3: TGTGCCGGGGGACGAAGCGCGAACACCGGGGAGCTGTTTTTT. Full variable domain (rest looked up from reference TRBV9 and TRBJ2-2): DSGVTQTPKHLITATGQRVTLRCSPRSGDLSVYWYQQSLDQGLQFLIQYYNGEERAKGNILERFSAQQFPDLHSELNLSSLELGDSALYFCAGGRSANTGELFFGEGSRLTVL.

The rearrangement joins TRBV27 to TRBJ2-7, with a weak D call TRBD1 (6 bases). V shed 3 bases and J shed 0 bases, with 9 bases lying between them. The CDR3 spans 14 residues. Per the germline V gene, CDR1 is MNHEY and CDR2 is SMNVEV (reference sequence). The CDR3 DNA reads as TGTGCCAGCAGTTTCATGACAGGCTCCTACGAGCAGTACTTC. Its protein is CASSFMTGSYEQYF.

This chain links TRBV25-1 with TRBJ2-4; TRBD1 matches 9 bases. The germline V gene encodes CDR1 MGHDK and CDR2 SYGVNS. This CDR3 contains 15 residues. V dropped 4 bases and J dropped 1; count of bases not matched to a gene: 2. The CDR3 is CASSGTGAAKNIQYF. The CDR3 bases are TGTGCCAGCAGTGGGACAGGGGCCGCCAAAAACATTCAGTACTTC.